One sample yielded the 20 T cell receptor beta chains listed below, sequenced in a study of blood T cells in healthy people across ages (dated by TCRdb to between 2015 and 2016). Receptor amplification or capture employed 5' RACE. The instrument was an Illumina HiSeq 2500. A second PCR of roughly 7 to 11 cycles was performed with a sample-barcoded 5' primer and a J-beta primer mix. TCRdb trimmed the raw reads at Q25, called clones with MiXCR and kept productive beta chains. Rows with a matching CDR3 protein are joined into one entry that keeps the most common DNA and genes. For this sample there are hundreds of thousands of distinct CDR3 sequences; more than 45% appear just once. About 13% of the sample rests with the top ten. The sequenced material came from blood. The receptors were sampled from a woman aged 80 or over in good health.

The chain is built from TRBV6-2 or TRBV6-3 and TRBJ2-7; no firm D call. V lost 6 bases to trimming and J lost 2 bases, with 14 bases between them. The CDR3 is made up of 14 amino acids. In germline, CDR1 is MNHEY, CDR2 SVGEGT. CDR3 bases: TGTGCCAGCAGAAAAGACCCGGGCACCTACGAGCAGTACTTC. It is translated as CASRKDPGTYEQYF.

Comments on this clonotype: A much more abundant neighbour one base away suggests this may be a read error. DNA of the CDR3: TGTACCAGCAGTTTAGAAGTCGGAGGCTACACCTTC. It codes for CTSSLEVGGYTF. The V gene is TRBV28, the J gene TRBJ1-2; D gene ambiguous. Per the germline V gene, CDR1 is MDHEN and CDR2 is SYDVKM. The CDR3 is 12 amino acids.

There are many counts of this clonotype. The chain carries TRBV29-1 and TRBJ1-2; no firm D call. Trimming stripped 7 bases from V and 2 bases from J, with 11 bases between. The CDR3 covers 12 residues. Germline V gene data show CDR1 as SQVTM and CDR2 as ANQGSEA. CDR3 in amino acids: CSGVGQNYGYTF. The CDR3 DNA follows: TGCAGCGGGGTCGGGCAAAACTATGGCTACACCTTC.

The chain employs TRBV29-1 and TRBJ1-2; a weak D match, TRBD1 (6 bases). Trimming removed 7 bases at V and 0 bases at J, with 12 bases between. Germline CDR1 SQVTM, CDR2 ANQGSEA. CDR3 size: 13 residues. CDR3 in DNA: TGCAGCGCCTCCGGACAGACTAACTATGGCTACACCTTC. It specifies CSASGQTNYGYTF.

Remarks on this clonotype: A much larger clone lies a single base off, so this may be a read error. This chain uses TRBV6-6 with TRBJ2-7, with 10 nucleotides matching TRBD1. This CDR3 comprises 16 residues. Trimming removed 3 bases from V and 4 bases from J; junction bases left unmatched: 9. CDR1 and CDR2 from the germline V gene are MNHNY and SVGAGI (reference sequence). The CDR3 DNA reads TGTGCCAGCAGTTATTTCGACAGGGGGCTCAAGTACGAGCAGTACTTC. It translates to CASSYFDRGLKYEQYF.

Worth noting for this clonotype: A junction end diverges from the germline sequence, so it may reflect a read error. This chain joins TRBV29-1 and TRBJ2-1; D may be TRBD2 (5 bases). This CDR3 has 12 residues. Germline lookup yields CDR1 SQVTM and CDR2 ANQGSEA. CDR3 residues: CNVAGGLDEQFF. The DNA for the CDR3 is TGCAACGTTGCCGGCGGGCTCGATGAGCAGTTCTTC.

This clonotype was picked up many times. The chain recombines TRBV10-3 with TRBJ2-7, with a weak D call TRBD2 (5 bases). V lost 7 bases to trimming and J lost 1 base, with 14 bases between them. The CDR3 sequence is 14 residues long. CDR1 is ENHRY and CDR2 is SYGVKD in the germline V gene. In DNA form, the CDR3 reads TGTGCCATCAACCAAGGACTCGCATCCTACGAGCAGTACTTC. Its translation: CAINQGLASYEQYF.

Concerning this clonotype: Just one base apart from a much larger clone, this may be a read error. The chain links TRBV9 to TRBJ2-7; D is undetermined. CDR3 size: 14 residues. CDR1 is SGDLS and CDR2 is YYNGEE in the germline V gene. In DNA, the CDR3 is TGTGCCAGCAGCGTAGATCCTGTTAACTACGAGCGGTACTTC. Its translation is CASSVDPVNYERYF.

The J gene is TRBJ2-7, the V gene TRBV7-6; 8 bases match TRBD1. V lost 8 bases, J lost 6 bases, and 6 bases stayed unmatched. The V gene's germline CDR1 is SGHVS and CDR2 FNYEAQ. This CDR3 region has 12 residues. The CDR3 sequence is CASGQQGGEQYF. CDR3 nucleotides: TGTGCCAGCGGACAACAGGGGGGCGAGCAGTACTTC.

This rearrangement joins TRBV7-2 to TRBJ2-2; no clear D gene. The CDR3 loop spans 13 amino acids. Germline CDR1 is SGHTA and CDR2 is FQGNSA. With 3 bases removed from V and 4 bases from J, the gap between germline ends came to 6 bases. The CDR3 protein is CASSFLSTGELFF. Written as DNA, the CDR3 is TGTGCCAGCAGCTTCCTCTCCACCGGGGAGCTGTTTTTT.

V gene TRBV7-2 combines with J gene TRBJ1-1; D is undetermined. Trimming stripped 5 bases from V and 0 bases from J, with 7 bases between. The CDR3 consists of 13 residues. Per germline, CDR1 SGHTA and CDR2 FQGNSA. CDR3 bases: TGTGCCAGCAGCGTCTCTATGAACACTGAAGCTTTCTTT. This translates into CASSVSMNTEAFF.

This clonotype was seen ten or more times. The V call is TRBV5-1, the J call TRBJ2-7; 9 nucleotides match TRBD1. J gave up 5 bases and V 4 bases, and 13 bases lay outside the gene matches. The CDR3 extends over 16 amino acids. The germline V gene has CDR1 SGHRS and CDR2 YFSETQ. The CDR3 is CASSIPKTGGFDEQYF. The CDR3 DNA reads TGCGCCAGCAGCATTCCGAAGACAGGGGGATTCGACGAGCAGTACTTC.

CDR3 region: CASIPIGGGAFF. CDR3 bases: TGTGCCAGCATTCCCATAGGGGGTGGAGCTTTCTTT. This chain connects TRBV2 to TRBJ1-1; D may be TRBD1 (6 bases). CDR1 SNHLY and CDR2 FYNNEI come from the germline V gene. The CDR3 covers 12 residues. V was clipped by 7 bases and J by 10 bases, with 16 bases between them.

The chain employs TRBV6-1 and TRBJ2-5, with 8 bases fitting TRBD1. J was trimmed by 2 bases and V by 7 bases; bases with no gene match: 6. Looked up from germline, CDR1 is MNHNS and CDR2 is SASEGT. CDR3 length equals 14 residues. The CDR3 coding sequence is TGTGCCAGCACCTTGGACAGGGTTCAAGAGACCCAGTACTTC. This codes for CASTLDRVQETQYF.

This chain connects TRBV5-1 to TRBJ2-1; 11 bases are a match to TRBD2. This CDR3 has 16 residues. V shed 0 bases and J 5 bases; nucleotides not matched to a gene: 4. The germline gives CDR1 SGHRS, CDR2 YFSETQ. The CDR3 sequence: CASSLGPTSGNNEQFF. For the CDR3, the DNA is TGCGCCAGCAGCTTGGGACCGACTAGCGGGAACAATGAGCAGTTCTTC. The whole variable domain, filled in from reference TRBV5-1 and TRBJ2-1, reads KAGVTQTPRYLIKTRGQQVTLSCSPISGHRSVSWYQQTPGQGLQFLFEYFSETQRNKGNFPGRFSGRQFSNSRSEMNVSTLELGDSALYLCASSLGPTSGNNEQFFGPGTRLTVL.

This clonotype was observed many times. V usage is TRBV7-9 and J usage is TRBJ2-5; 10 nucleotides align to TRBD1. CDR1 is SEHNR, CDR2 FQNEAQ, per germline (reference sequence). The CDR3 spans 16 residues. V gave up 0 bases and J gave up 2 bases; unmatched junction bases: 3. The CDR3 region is CASSLARDRGQETQYF. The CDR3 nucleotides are TGTGCCAGCAGCTTAGCCAGGGACAGGGGTCAAGAGACCCAGTACTTC.

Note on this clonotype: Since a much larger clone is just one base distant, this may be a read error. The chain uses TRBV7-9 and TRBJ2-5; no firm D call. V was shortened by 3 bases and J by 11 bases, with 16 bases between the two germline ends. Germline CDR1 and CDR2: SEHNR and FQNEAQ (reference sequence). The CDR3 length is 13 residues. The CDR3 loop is CASSFTPQYEQYF. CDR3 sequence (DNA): TGTGCCAGCAGCTTCACGCCTCAGTATGAGCAGTACTTC.

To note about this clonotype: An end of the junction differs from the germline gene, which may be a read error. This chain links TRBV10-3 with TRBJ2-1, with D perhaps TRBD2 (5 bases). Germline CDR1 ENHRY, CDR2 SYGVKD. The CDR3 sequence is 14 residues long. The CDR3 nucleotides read TGTGCCATCAGTGAGTCGACCGGGAACGATGAGCGGTTCTTC. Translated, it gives CAISESTGNDERFF.

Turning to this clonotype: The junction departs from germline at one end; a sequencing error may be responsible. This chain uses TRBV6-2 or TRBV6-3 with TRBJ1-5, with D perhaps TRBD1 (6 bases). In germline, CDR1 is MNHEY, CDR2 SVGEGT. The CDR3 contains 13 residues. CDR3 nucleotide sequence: TGTGCCAGCGCAACAGGGATCTATCAGCCCCGGCATTTT. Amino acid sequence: CASATGIYQPRHF.

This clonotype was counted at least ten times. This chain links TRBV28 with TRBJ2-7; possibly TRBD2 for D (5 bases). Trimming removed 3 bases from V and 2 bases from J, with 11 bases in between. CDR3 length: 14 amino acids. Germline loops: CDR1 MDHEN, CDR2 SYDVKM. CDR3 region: CASSLRGMTYEQYF. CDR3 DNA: TGTGCCAGCAGTTTGAGAGGGATGACCTACGAGCAGTACTTC.